This passage covers 3 T cell receptor beta chains from one sample sequenced in a study of Tregs in tolerant kidney transplant recipients (dated by TCRdb to the late 2010s). Library preparation employed the immunoSEQ multiplex PCR assay. Drawn from immuneACCESS, this table holds only the in-frame rearrangements with V and J called that TCRdb kept. Clones are partly lost; checked studies trace under half to an unresolved V gene and leave the rest unexplained. The sample table contains about 240,000 clones; only one count was recorded for more than 65% of them. The biggest ten clones account for around 0.6% of the sample. The source material was CD4+ T cells from blood. The receptors were sampled from a human donor in good health.

This clone was seen a handful of times. The chain links TRBV27 to TRBJ2-2; TRBD1 matches 8 bases. J was trimmed by 0 bases and V by 7 bases; bases with no gene match: 1. This CDR3 comprises 14 residues. Looked up from germline, CDR1 is MNHEY and CDR2 is SMNVEV (reference sequence). The chain's CDR3 is CASTRGPNTGELFF. In nucleotides, the CDR3 is TGTGCCAGCACCAGGGGGCCGAACACCGGGGAGCTGTTTTTT.

V usage is TRBV6-5 and J usage is TRBJ1-2; 7 bases match TRBD1. The CDR3 sequence is 16 residues long. Germline V gene sequence: CDR1 MNHEY, CDR2 SVGAGI. V trimming: 1 base; J trimming: 2 bases; junction bases outside the gene matches: 7. The chain's CDR3 is CASSYLYTGENYGYTF. The DNA for the CDR3 is TGTGCCAGCAGTTACTTGTATACAGGGGAAAACTATGGCTACACCTTC.

The V gene is TRBV4-1, the J gene TRBJ1-5, with D perhaps matching TRBD1 (5 bases). Trimming shortened V by 0 bases and J by 5 bases, and 20 bases separated the two germline ends. CDR3 length: 18 residues. Germline assignment: CDR1 MGHRA and CDR2 YSYEKL. The CDR3 DNA sequence: TGCGCCAGCAGCCAAGATATTGAAAAGGGGCGTCGAGATCAGCCCCAGCATTTT. Its protein is CASSQDIEKGRRDQPQHF.